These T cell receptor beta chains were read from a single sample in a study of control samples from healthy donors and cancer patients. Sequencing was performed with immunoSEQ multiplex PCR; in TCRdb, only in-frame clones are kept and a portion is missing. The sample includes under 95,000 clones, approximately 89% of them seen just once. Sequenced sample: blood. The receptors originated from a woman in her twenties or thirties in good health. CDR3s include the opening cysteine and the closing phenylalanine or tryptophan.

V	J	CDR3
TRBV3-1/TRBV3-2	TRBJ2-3	CASSQDGSRGTQYF
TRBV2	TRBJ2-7	CASSEVWGSYEQYF
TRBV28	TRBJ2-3	CASSFRQGWTDTQYF
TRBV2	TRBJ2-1	CASSEIVPRFF
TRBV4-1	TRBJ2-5	CASSPDSFQETQYF
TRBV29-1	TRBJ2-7	CSAGQSYEQYF
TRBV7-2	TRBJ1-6	CASSLGGQINSPLHF
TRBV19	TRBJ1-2	CASTRTLHGYTF
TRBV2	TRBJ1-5	CASSEEGYQPQHF
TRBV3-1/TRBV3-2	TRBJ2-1	CASSHRTSGRDEQFF
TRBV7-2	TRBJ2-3	CASSLTSGGYTDTQYF
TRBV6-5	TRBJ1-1	CASSSPARQKAFF